These 14 T cell receptor beta chains originate from one sample sequenced in a study of T cell changes during pregnancy in multiple sclerosis. The method was immunoSEQ multiplex PCR; TCRdb's version includes in-frame clones alone and lacks a portion of them. The top ten clones hold approximately 1% of a sample with tens of thousands of clones, about nine tenths of them seen once. The sample was peripheral blood, taken after pregnancy. These receptors all come from a female donor in good health, enrolled as a control in a pregnancy study.

V and J are TRBV6-6 and TRBJ1-1, with TRBD1 matching 7 bases. With 5 bases clipped from V and 7 bases from J, the junction kept 7 bases outside the gene matches. Germline CDR1 and CDR2: MNHNY and SVGAGI (reference sequence). This CDR3 spans 13 amino acids. The CDR3: CASSAQGVGEAFF. CDR3 in DNA: TGTGCCAGCAGTGCCCAGGGGGTTGGTGAAGCTTTCTTT.

This chain joins TRBV6-5 and TRBJ2-5, with 12 nucleotides matching TRBD1. In germline, CDR1 is MNHEY, CDR2 SVGAGI. V was pared by 2 bases and J by 9 bases, with 10 bases of the junction left unmatched. The CDR3 loop spans 16 amino acids. CDR3 sequence (DNA): TGTGCCAGCAGTTACGGCTCCGGGACAGGGGGCATCGCCCAGTACTTC. It codes for CASSYGSGTGGIAQYF.

V usage is TRBV4-2 and J usage is TRBJ2-2; D possibly corresponds to TRBD2 (6 bases). Germline V gene lookup returns CDR1 LGHNA and CDR2 YNFKEQ. Trimming removed 0 bases at V and 2 bases at J, with 13 bases between. This CDR3 is 17 amino acids long. The CDR3 spells CASSQDAGNLNTGELFF. CDR3 nucleotide sequence: TGTGCCAGCAGCCAAGACGCGGGGAATCTCAACACCGGGGAGCTGTTTTTT.

The chain has TRBV5-1 and TRBJ2-7; 7 nucleotides line up with TRBD1. Trimming cost V 0 bases and J 0 bases; bases outside gene matches: 15. The germline V gene has CDR1 SGHRS and CDR2 YFSETQ. This CDR3 spans 19 amino acids. CDR3 nucleotides: TGCGCCAGCAGCTTGGTTCCTGCTCCCGGGACAGCCGCCTCCTACGAGCAGTACTTC. It translates to CASSLVPAPGTAASYEQYF.

CDR3 nucleotide sequence: TGTGCCAGCAGTTCAGGACAGGTTTTCAGCGAGCAGTACTTC. Protein sequence: CASSSGQVFSEQYF. The chain joins TRBV6-5 to TRBJ2-7; the match to TRBD1 covers 7 bases. J lost 6 bases, V lost 4 bases, and 9 bases had no gene match. The CDR3 spans 14 residues. Germline-derived CDR1 and CDR2 are MNHEY and SVGAGI.

The chain joins TRBV10-1 to TRBJ1-1; 9 bases line up with TRBD1. The germline V gene has CDR1 WNHNN and CDR2 SYGVQD (reference sequence). This CDR3 spans 14 amino acids. The V segment lost 5 bases and the J segment 4 bases; nucleotides outside the gene matches: 5. The CDR3 spells CASSRDRVTTEAFF. The CDR3 coding sequence is TGCGCCAGCAGTCGGGACAGGGTTACCACTGAAGCTTTCTTT.

The DNA for the CDR3 is TGCGCCAGCAGCTCCGCTAGCCCCACAGATACGCAGTATTTT. Translating it yields CASSSASPTDTQYF. The gene calls are TRBV5-1 and TRBJ2-3; maybe TRBD2 (5 bases). V gave up 3 bases and J gave up 2 bases, with 10 bases separating them. CDR3 length: 14 amino acids. The germline V gene has CDR1 SGHRS and CDR2 YFSETQ.

The chain couples TRBV9 to TRBJ2-4, with a possible D match to TRBD2 (6 bases). Germline loops: CDR1 SGDLS, CDR2 YYNGEE. V gave up 0 bases and J gave up 3 bases, with 10 bases separating them. This CDR3 region has 15 residues. The CDR3 loop is CASSVGGDGKNIQYF. The CDR3 bases are TGTGCCAGCAGCGTAGGGGGGGACGGCAAAAACATTCAGTACTTC. Full variable domain (rest looked up from reference TRBV9 and TRBJ2-4): DSGVTQTPKHLITATGQRVTLRCSPRSGDLSVYWYQQSLDQGLQFLIQYYNGEERAKGNILERFSAQQFPDLHSELNLSSLELGDSALYFCASSVGGDGKNIQYFGAGTRLSVL.

The rearrangement joins TRBV28 to TRBJ1-1; 7 bases map to TRBD1. Germline assignment: CDR1 MDHEN and CDR2 SYDVKM. The V segment lost 4 bases and the J segment 3 bases; nucleotides outside the gene matches: 8. The CDR3 spans 15 residues. CDR3 bases: TGTGCCAGCAGTTCACGACAGGGTGTCCACACTGAAGCTTTCTTT. Translating it yields CASSSRQGVHTEAFF.

The chain is built from TRBV5-4 and TRBJ2-7, with 11 bases that match TRBD1. The CDR3 is made up of 15 amino acids. The germline V gene has CDR1 SGHNT and CDR2 YYREEE (reference sequence). V was clipped by 0 bases and J by 5 bases; unmatched bases: 4. CDR3 bases: TGTGCCAGCAGCTTGGCCAGGGGACAGGGGGACGAGCAGTACTTC. It specifies CASSLARGQGDEQYF.

The chain carries TRBV12-5 and TRBJ1-4; TRBD1 might be the D (6 bases). Deletions cut 6 bases from V and 4 bases from J, with 12 bases between. The CDR3 has 14 residues. Germline V gene sequence: CDR1 LGHNT, CDR2 FRNRAP. The CDR3 spells CASGPGHHNEKLFF. The DNA for the CDR3 is TGTGCTAGTGGCCCGGGACACCATAATGAAAAACTGTTTTTT.

Here the CDR3 reads CASSVGGQETQYF. CDR3 sequence (DNA): TGTGCCAGCTCAGTCGGGGGTCAAGAGACCCAGTACTTC. This chain links TRBV18 with TRBJ2-5; a possible D gene is TRBD2 (6 bases). Germline-derived CDR1 and CDR2 are KGHSH and LQKENI. Trimming left V 5 bases short and J 2 bases short, with 9 bases between. The CDR3 is made up of 13 amino acids.

The CDR3 DNA sequence: TGTGCCAGCAGCTTAGCGACGGGGGTGGACTATGGCTACACCTTC. Its protein product is CASSLATGVDYGYTF. The chain links TRBV7-2 to TRBJ1-2; a weak D match, TRBD1 (5 bases). Germline V gives CDR1 SGHTA, CDR2 FQGNSA. CDR3 length equals 15 residues. V shed 0 bases and J shed 3 bases, with 11 bases lying between them.

This chain uses TRBV7-2 with TRBJ1-1; 11 bases are a match to TRBD1. Trimming cost V 3 bases and J 4 bases; bases outside gene matches: 4. Germline V gene lookup returns CDR1 SGHTA and CDR2 FQGNSA. The CDR3 is 15 residues long. The CDR3 spells CASSFRTGGGTEAFF. DNA of the CDR3: TGTGCCAGCAGCTTCCGGACAGGGGGCGGCACTGAAGCTTTCTTT.